A selection of T cell receptor beta chains follows, all from one sample in a study of blood T cells in healthy people across ages. One entry per CDR3 protein, called by TCRdb with MiXCR from the 5' RACE reads. Here the sample spans more than 600,000 distinct CDR3 sequences, just under 25% being singletons. These data were also filed under a second study, of T cells of mothers and their children.

The sequenced sample was blood. These receptors all stem from a boy aged 10-17 years in good health. The CDR3 runs from the conserved cysteine through the conserved F or W. The D gene is left open where the match is weak. Not all rows give a size; the values are once, few, many and, for expanded clones, a class.

D gene	clone size	V gene	J gene	CDR3 protein	CDR3 DNA
.	.	TRBV4-3	TRBJ1-3	CASSQSVVDRHTIYF	TGCGCCAGCAGCCAATCCGTTGTCGACCGGCACACCATATATTTT
TRBD2	.	TRBV4-2	TRBJ2-3	CASSQATSGGATQYF	TGTGCCAGCAGCCAAGCGACTAGCGGGGGGGCGACGCAGTATTTT
.	.	TRBV5-6	TRBJ2-7	CASSSLSGNLLYEQYF	TGTGCCAGCAGCTCGCTTAGCGGAAATTTGCTTTACGAGCAGTACTTC
.	few	TRBV7-8	TRBJ2-2	CASSLATGSPNTGELFF	TGTGCCAGCAGCTTAGCCACTGGCTCCCCAAACACCGGGGAGCTGTTTTTT
.	few	TRBV5-4	TRBJ2-7	CASRGFTHEQYF	TGCGCCAGCAGAGGGTTCACGCACGAGCAGTACTTC
.	few	TRBV2	TRBJ2-3	CASSNLNPSTDTQYF	TGTGCCAGCAGTAACCTTAACCCTAGCACAGATACGCAGTATTTT
.	once	TRBV20-1	TRBJ2-7	CSASSGLLSYEQYF	TGCAGTGCTAGTTCCGGACTACTCTCCTACGAGCAGTACTTC
.	.	TRBV3-1	TRBJ2-3	CASSPALTALPIVAQYF	TGTGCCAGCAGCCCTGCCCTAACGGCCCTTCCGATAGTGGCGCAGTATTTT
.	.	TRBV28	TRBJ1-2	CASSSDLPANYGYTF	TGTGCCAGCAGTTCGGACCTCCCCGCTAACTATGGCTACACCTTC
TRBD1	few	TRBV7-7	TRBJ2-2	CASSLAPGTGRTGELFF	TGTGCTAGCAGCTTGGCTCCCGGGACAGGGAGGACCGGGGAGCTGTTTTTT
.	few	TRBV7-2	TRBJ1-4	CASSLASLNEKLFF	TGTGCCAGCAGCTTAGCCAGTCTTAATGAAAAACTGTTTTTT
.	.	TRBV7-2	TRBJ2-3	CASSLTGATPDTQYF	TGTGCCAGCAGCTTAACGGGGGCGACGCCGGATACGCAGTATTTT
.	.	TRBV12-3/TRBV12-4	TRBJ1-3	CASRGGDDPGNTIYF	TGTGCCAGCAGGGGTGGGGACGACCCTGGAAACACCATATATTTT
TRBD2	.	TRBV7-2	TRBJ2-7	CASSLGVSGRGSYEQYF	TGTGCCAGCAGCTTAGGCGTTAGCGGGAGGGGGTCCTACGAGCAGTACTTC
TRBD1	.	TRBV7-2	TRBJ1-3	CASSSRLQGISGNSIYF	TGTGCCAGCAGCTCCAGATTACAGGGGATTAGTGGAAACTCCATATATTTT
TRBD2	.	TRBV29-1	TRBJ2-3	CSVVDGSGGAHTQYF	TGCAGCGTTGTAGATGGTAGCGGGGGGGCCCATACGCAGTATTTT
.	few	TRBV4-1	TRBJ2-7	CASSQENRASYEQYF	TGCGCCAGCAGCCAAGAGAACAGGGCCTCGTACGAGCAGTACTTC
.	.	TRBV24-1	TRBJ2-5	CATSDLNSLETQYF	TGTGCCACCAGTGATTTGAACAGTCTAGAGACCCAGTACTTC
.	.	TRBV20-1	TRBJ1-2	CSAREQGGYGYTF	TGCAGTGCTAGGGAGCAGGGTGGCTATGGCTACACCTTC
.	few	TRBV12-3/TRBV12-4	TRBJ1-2	CASEMTDRLYGYTF	TGTGCCAGCGAGATGACGGACCGGCTATATGGCTACACCTTC
.	few	TRBV7-6	TRBJ2-7	CASSLADKSYEQYF	TGTGCCAGCAGCTTAGCCGACAAATCCTACGAGCAGTACTTC
TRBD2	few	TRBV7-2	TRBJ2-1	CASSLGVVGGTEQFF	TGTGCCAGCAGCTTAGGGGTTGTCGGGGGGACTGAGCAGTTCTTC
TRBD2	few	TRBV7-2	TRBJ2-1	CASSSAGGPSNEQFF	TGTGCCAGCAGCTCAGCGGGGGGGCCGTCCAATGAGCAGTTCTTC
.	many	TRBV7-8	TRBJ1-2	CASSSGTGGYGYTF	TGTGCCAGCAGTTCCGGGACTGGGGGATATGGCTACACCTTC
TRBD2	.	TRBV7-9	TRBJ2-3	CASSRIAGPPDTQYF	TGTGCCAGCAGTCGAATAGCGGGGCCCCCAGATACGCAGTATTTT
.	.	TRBV7-9	TRBJ1-4	CASSPGQLEKLFF	TGTGCCAGCAGCCCCGGGCAGCTTGAAAAACTGTTTTTT
.	.	TRBV4-2	TRBJ2-7	CASSQEGALGSAYEQYF	TGTGCCAGCAGCCAAGAAGGGGCTCTTGGGAGCGCCTACGAGCAGTACTTC
.	.	TRBV7-2	TRBJ2-7	CASSLAVISYEQYF	TGTGCCAGCAGCTTAGCCGTCATCTCCTACGAGCAGTACTTC
.	few	TRBV29-1	TRBJ1-4	CSVGLATNEKLFF	TGCAGCGTTGGATTAGCAACTAATGAAAAACTGTTTTTT
TRBD2	.	TRBV7-2	TRBJ2-3	CARGRAGTDTQYF	TGTGCCCGTGGGAGGGCGGGCACAGATACGCAGTATTTT
TRBD1	.	TRBV4-2	TRBJ2-1	CASSQAGQGKVRDEQFF	TGTGCCAGCAGCCAAGCGGGACAGGGAAAGGTGAGGGATGAGCAGTTCTTC
.	.	TRBV7-2	TRBJ2-2	CASITQGPGGELFF	TGTGCCAGCATTACTCAGGGGCCTGGCGGGGAGCTGTTTTTT
.	few	TRBV7-2	TRBJ2-4	CASSPWSKDIQYF	TGTGCCAGCAGCCCGTGGTCTAAAGACATTCAGTACTTC
.	few	TRBV29-1	TRBJ2-7	CSVLQGEQYF	TGCAGCGTCCTCCAGGGGGAGCAGTACTTC
.	few	TRBV29-1	TRBJ2-6	CSVRTVLYSGANVLTF	TGCAGCGTTAGGACAGTTCTCTACTCTGGGGCCAACGTCCTGACTTTC
TRBD1	few	TRBV11-2	TRBJ2-5	CASSSLPGQGETQYF	TGTGCCAGCAGCTCCTTGCCGGGACAGGGAGAGACCCAGTACTTC
TRBD1	few	TRBV9	TRBJ2-7	CASSVAGQGEYEQYF	TGTGCCAGCAGCGTAGCTGGACAGGGGGAGTACGAGCAGTACTTC
TRBD2	.	TRBV10-3	TRBJ2-5	CAISGELAGAETQYF	TGTGCCATCAGTGGAGAACTAGCGGGAGCGGAGACCCAGTACTTC
TRBD2	few	TRBV29-1	TRBJ2-5	CSVGLAGGRETQYF	TGCAGCGTTGGTTTAGCGGGAGGTCGAGAGACCCAGTACTTC
TRBD1	few	TRBV28	TRBJ2-5	CASSNPTGGQETQYF	TGTGCCAGCAGTAACCCGACAGGGGGCCAGGAGACCCAGTACTTC
.	.	TRBV11-2	TRBJ2-1	CASSLDVHYNEQFF	TGTGCCAGCAGCTTAGATGTCCACTACAATGAGCAGTTCTTC
.	.	TRBV20-1	TRBJ2-3	CSARASEGTDTQYF	TGCAGTGCTAGAGCTAGTGAGGGCACAGATACGCAGTATTTT
.	.	TRBV7-2	TRBJ1-5	CASSLYSFGNQPQHF	TGTGCCAGCAGCTTATACAGTTTCGGCAATCAGCCCCAGCATTTT
.	.	TRBV12-3/TRBV12-4	TRBJ2-2	CASSLGQLRELFF	TGTGCCAGCAGTTTGGGGCAGCTCCGGGAGCTGTTTTTT
.	.	TRBV7-2	TRBJ1-2	CASSYRVGNYGYTF	TGTGCCAGCAGCTACAGGGTGGGAAACTATGGCTACACCTTC
.	few	TRBV20-1	TRBJ2-1	CSAGQRTYNEQFF	TGCAGTGCAGGACAGCGGACATACAATGAGCAGTTCTTC
.	few	TRBV12-3/TRBV12-4	TRBJ2-1	CASLPATNYNEQFF	TGTGCCAGCCTCCCAGCAACAAACTACAATGAGCAGTTCTTC
TRBD1	few	TRBV6-4	TRBJ1-2	CASSETGTGLYGYTF	TGTGCCAGCAGTGAAACCGGGACAGGTTTATATGGCTACACCTTC
.	.	TRBV7-2	TRBJ1-2	CASSPLTGKANYGYTF	TGTGCCAGCAGCCCCCTTACAGGGAAAGCTAACTATGGCTACACCTTC
TRBD2	.	TRBV18	TRBJ2-1	CASSPQGAGVNNEQFF	TGTGCCAGCTCACCCCAAGGTGCGGGAGTAAACAATGAGCAGTTCTTC